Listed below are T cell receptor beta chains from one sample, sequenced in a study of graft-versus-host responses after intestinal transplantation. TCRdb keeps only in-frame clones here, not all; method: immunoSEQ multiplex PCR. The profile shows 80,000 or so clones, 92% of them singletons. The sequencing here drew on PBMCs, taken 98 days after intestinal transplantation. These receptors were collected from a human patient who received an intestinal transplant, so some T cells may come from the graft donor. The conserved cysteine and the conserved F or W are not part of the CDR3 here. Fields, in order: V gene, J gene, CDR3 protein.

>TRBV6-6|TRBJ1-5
ASSWGADQPQH
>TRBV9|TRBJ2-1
ASSVETAPRNNEQF
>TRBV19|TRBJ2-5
ASSIANRRRGQETQY
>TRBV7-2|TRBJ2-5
ASSSGRQETQY
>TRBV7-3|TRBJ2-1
ASSPGTSGGAVRYYNEQF
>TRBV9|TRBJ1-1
ASSTRGGTEAF
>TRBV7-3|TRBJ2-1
ASSLNRGNEQF
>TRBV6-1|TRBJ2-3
ASRSQGAWTDTQY
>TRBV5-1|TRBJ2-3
ASSLAEGTDTQY
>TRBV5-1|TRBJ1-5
ASSPTGPSAQPQH
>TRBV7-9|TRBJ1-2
ASSRDRGNANSNYGYT